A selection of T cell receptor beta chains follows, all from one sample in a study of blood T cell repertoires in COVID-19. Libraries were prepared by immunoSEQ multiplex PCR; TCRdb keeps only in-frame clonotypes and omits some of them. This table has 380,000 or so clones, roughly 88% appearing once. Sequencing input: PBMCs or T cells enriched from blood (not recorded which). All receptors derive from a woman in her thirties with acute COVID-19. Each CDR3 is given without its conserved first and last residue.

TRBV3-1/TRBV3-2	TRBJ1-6	ASSQEGAFHNSPLH
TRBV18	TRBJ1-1	ASSPFRDTEAF
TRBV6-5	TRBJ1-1	ASSSPTGYTEAF
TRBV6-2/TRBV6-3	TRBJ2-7	ASSNQARGSYEQY
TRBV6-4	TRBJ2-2	ASSLTSGGAATGELF
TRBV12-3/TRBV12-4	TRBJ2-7	ASRASSEQY
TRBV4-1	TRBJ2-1	ASSQEGLAGINEQF
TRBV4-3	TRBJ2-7	ASSQVFVGDYYEQY
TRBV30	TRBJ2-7	AWSVGGDSYEQY
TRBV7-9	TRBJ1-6	ASSRQGGNSPLH
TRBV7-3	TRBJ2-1	ASSLMPSGDNEQF
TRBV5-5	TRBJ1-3	ASSHRDRGGY
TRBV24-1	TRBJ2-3	ATSAEGGTKGVNTQY
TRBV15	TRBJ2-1	ATSRDHSGTKPDEQF
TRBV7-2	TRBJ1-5	ASSRDGGSNQPQH
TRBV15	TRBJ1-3	ATFDSLWSGNTIY
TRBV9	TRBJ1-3	ASSVTGSDSLSLSGNTIY
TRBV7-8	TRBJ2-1	ASSRQDYNEQF
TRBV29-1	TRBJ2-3	SVPGQFTDTQY
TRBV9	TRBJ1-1	ASSAGQFNTEAF
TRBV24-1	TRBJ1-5	ATSDGGNNQPQH
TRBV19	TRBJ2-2	ASSILGQSTGELF
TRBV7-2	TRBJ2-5	ASSLALYYREETQY
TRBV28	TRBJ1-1	ATSNPTGNTEAF
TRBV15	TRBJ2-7	ATSREGGGSYEQY
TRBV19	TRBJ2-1	ASSIKTGLYNEQF
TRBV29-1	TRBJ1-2	SVDSPTGRGYGYT
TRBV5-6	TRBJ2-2	ASSLRRTGSNTGELF
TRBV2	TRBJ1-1	ASTNGGVTEAF